This TCR beta chain stems from a study of kidney transplant recipient with SARS-CoV-2 infection. The CDR3 contains 12 residues. The V end was cut by 4 bases, the J end by 8 bases, with 10 bases between. Germline loops: CDR1 SEHNR, CDR2 FQNEAQ (reference sequence). One entry per CDR3 protein, called by TCRdb with MiXCR from the reads. The sample gives 200,000 to 300,000 distinct CDR3 sequences, around 30% of which show up once; nearly 7.5% is in the top ten. As concerns this clonotype: A clone one base away is much larger, so this may be a read error.

The genes are TRBV7-9 and TRBJ2-3; D gene uncertain. The TCR sequence derives from a young adult male patient who had COVID-19 and was a kidney transplant recipient. Some T cells may have originated in the graft donor. The sample here was a blood sample, taken at baseline and on day 111 from a kidney transplant recipient. The DNA of the CDR3 is TGTGCCAGCAGCTCCTCAGAATTTACGCAGTATTTT. Encoded protein: CASSSSEFTQYF.